The present TCR beta chain was sequenced within a study of patients and donors after allogeneic stem cell transplantation (dated by TCRdb to 2019 to 2021). V gives up 5 bases and J gives up 5 bases, and the segment between their germline ends measures 8 bases. From its cysteine to its phenylalanine, the CDR3 spans 12 amino acids. Just CDR3 DNA is preserved here, 36 bases in frame from base 1. CDR1 and CDR2, looked up from the germline V gene, are SGHRS and YFSETQ. Library generation was performed with RT-PCR. TCRdb lists the instrument as NextSeq 550. Clones were called with MiXCR by TCRdb after fastp trimmed the public reads at Q25, and only in-frame beta chains were retained. Entries that share a CDR3 protein sequence are merged under the most common genes and DNA. Here the sample has tens of thousands of distinct CDR3 sequences; less than 15% occur a single time. Jointly, the top ten make up under 40% of the sample.

This clonotype was seen more than once but under ten times. The clone's antigen remains unknown. No base quality values were provided; no much bigger clone lies one nucleotide off. The sequence came from a human donor who was either an allogeneic HSCT recipient or a stem cell or donor lymphocyte infusion donor (not recorded which). It is not recorded whose cells these are; they may come from a transplant donor. The material sequenced was blood, either unsorted or a sorted T cell fraction (not recorded which). The chain is made from TRBV5-1 and TRBJ2-1, with no D gene named confidently. In nucleotide form, the sequence is TGCGCCAGCAGTGTCGCCAACAATGAGCAGTTCTTC. This translates into CASSVANNEQFF.